These 21 T cell receptor beta chains came from one sample sequenced in a study of control samples from healthy donors and cancer patients. TCRdb keeps only in-frame clones here, not all; method: immunoSEQ multiplex PCR. The sample has tens of thousands of clones, over 85% seen once. Source material: blood. Receptor source: a man in his thirties or forties in good health.

The gene calls are TRBV2 and TRBJ2-1; D remains unclear. Germline assignment: CDR1 SNHLY and CDR2 FYNNEI. The CDR3 contains 15 residues. V lost 5 bases, J lost 8 bases, and 19 bases lay in between. The CDR3 DNA follows: TGTGCCAGCAGTTTGTCTTCTCTCTCGAACGATGAGCAGTTCTTC. It codes for CASSLSSLSNDEQFF.

The chain uses TRBV18 and TRBJ2-1; maybe TRBD1 (5 bases). This CDR3 is built from 15 residues. V shed 0 bases and J shed 2 bases, with 8 bases lying between them. Germline V lookup: CDR1 KGHSH, CDR2 LQKENI. CDR3 sequence (DNA): TGTGCCAGCTCACCACCGGGGCCGACCTACAATGAGCAGTTCTTC. Protein: CASSPPGPTYNEQFF.

The chain has TRBV3-1 (or the pseudogene TRBV3-2) and TRBJ2-3; unclear D gene. From germline, CDR1 is LGHDT and CDR2 YNNKEL (reference sequence). The CDR3 length is 12 residues. The V end was cut by 1 base, the J end by 7 bases, with 6 bases between. The CDR3 DNA follows: TGTGCCAGCAGCCAAGCAAGGAATACGCAGTATTTT. Protein product: CASSQARNTQYF.

The V call is TRBV19, the J call TRBJ2-7; D gene unclear. Germline loops: CDR1 LNHDA, CDR2 SQIVND (reference sequence). The CDR3 consists of 14 residues. Between the trimmed V and J ends, which lost 3 bases and 0 bases, there was a span of 9 bases. The CDR3 DNA reads TGTGCCAGTAGTATGGCACTCAGCTCCTACGAGCAGTACTTC. This codes for CASSMALSSYEQYF.

The chain has TRBV29-1 and TRBJ1-1, with a possible D match to TRBD1 (6 bases). The length of the CDR3 is 15 residues. Trimming shortened V by 1 base and J by 0 bases, and 12 bases separated the two germline ends. The germline gives CDR1 SQVTM, CDR2 ANQGSEA. DNA of the CDR3: TGCAGCGTTGAAGTCTCAAGGGGGATGAACACTGAAGCTTTCTTT. Translated, it gives CSVEVSRGMNTEAFF.

The rearrangement joins TRBV5-1 to TRBJ2-3; perhaps D is TRBD1 or TRBD2 (7 bases each). There are 14 residues in the CDR3. Trimming removed 6 bases from V and 3 bases from J, with 14 bases in between. Germline V lookup: CDR1 SGHRS, CDR2 YFSETQ. CDR3 nucleotides: TGCGCCAGCAAGCGGGACAGCACGACAGATACGCAGTATTTT. Protein: CASKRDSTTDTQYF.

The rearrangement uses TRBV6-1 and TRBJ2-3, with 8 bases identical to TRBD2. The CDR3 is 16 residues long. Germline V gene lookup returns CDR1 MNHNS and CDR2 SASEGT. V was pared by 4 bases and J by 4 bases, with 10 bases of the junction left unmatched. DNA of the CDR3: TGTGCCAGCAGTGTTAGCAGCGGGAGTAGAGCAGATACGCAGTATTTT. Its protein is CASSVSSGSRADTQYF.

V usage is TRBV5-4 and J usage is TRBJ1-2; TRBD1 is a possible D gene (5 bases). Germline V gene sequence: CDR1 SGHNT, CDR2 YYREEE (reference sequence). V dropped 4 bases and J dropped 2 bases, with 9 bases sitting between them. The CDR3 contains 13 residues. CDR3 loop: CASSRDRNYGYTF. The CDR3, as DNA: TGTGCCAGCAGCCGGGACCGAAACTATGGCTACACCTTC.

The gene calls are TRBV9 and TRBJ2-3; D assignment may be TRBD1 or TRBD2 (5 bases each). This CDR3 is built from 16 residues. Germline lookup yields CDR1 SGDLS and CDR2 YYNGEE. Trimming cost V 4 bases and J 2 bases, with 17 bases left between them. The CDR3 nucleotides are TGTGCCAGCAGCCCCGACGGGACCAGCGTCACAGATACGCAGTATTTT. It encodes CASSPDGTSVTDTQYF.

This chain joins TRBV4-1 and TRBJ1-5; D is perhaps TRBD1 (5 bases). The CDR3 spans 19 residues. Germline CDR1 reads MGHRA; CDR2 reads YSYEKL. V dropped 4 bases and J dropped 3 bases, with 25 bases sitting between them. The CDR3 protein is CASSPYPFGGVSNNQPQHF. CDR3 sequence (DNA): TGCGCCAGCAGCCCCTACCCTTTCGGGGGAGTGAGTAACAATCAGCCCCAGCATTTT.

The chain carries TRBV6-4 and TRBJ2-2; tentatively, D is TRBD2 (5 bases). CDR1 is MRHNA and CDR2 is SNTAGT in the germline V gene. The CDR3 has 12 residues. The ends were cut back, 7 bases at V and 4 bases at J, with 7 bases in the middle. The DNA of the CDR3 is TGTGCCAGCACCAGCGGCACCGGGGAGCTGTTTTTT. Its translation: CASTSGTGELFF.

V and J are TRBV5-6 and TRBJ2-3; a weak D match, TRBD2 (7 bases). V was clipped by 1 base and J by 2 bases, with 14 bases between them. The CDR3 has 16 amino acids. CDR1 and CDR2 (germline): SGHDT, YYEEEE. CDR3 DNA sequence: TGTGCCAGCAGCTTGTGGGGGGGCTCGAACACAGATACGCAGTATTTT. Residues: CASSLWGGSNTDTQYF.

The rearrangement uses TRBV5-1 and TRBJ1-4; 10 bases fit TRBD1. V shed 2 bases, J shed 4 bases, and the junction held 5 bases outside the gene matches. The length of the CDR3 is 16 residues. The germline gives CDR1 SGHRS, CDR2 YFSETQ. The CDR3 nucleotides are TGCGCCAGCAGCTTTGACAGGGGGCTGAATAATGAAAAACTGTTTTTT. It is translated as CASSFDRGLNNEKLFF.

The V call is TRBV3-1 (or the pseudogene TRBV3-2), the J call TRBJ1-1; TRBD1 might be the D (5 bases). Germline assignment: CDR1 LGHDT and CDR2 YNNKEL (reference sequence). The V and J ends lost 2 bases and 10 bases respectively, with 17 bases between them. The CDR3 sequence is 14 residues long. In DNA, the CDR3 is TGTGCCAGCAGCCAAAAGGGAAGGGGCTGGGGAGCTTTCTTT. It codes for CASSQKGRGWGAFF.

The chain recombines TRBV14 with TRBJ2-2; the D gene is possibly TRBD2 (5 bases). Trimming stripped 3 bases from V and 5 bases from J, with 13 bases between. This CDR3 has 15 amino acids. The germline V gene encodes CDR1 SGHDN and CDR2 FVKESK. CDR3 loop: CASSQSLGWTGELFF. CDR3 DNA sequence: TGTGCCAGCAGCCAGTCACTAGGTTGGACCGGGGAGCTGTTTTTT.

This chain joins TRBV14 and TRBJ2-7; perhaps TRBD1 as D (5 bases). Trimming stripped 0 bases from V and 6 bases from J, with 9 bases between. Germline loops: CDR1 SGHDN, CDR2 FVKESK. There are 13 residues in the CDR3. The CDR3 protein is CASSQETATEQYF. The CDR3 nucleotides are TGTGCCAGCAGCCAAGAGACAGCAACCGAGCAGTACTTC.

The chain couples TRBV7-6 to TRBJ2-2; 8 nucleotides agree with TRBD2. CDR3 length: 19 amino acids. Germline CDR1 SGHVS, CDR2 FNYEAQ. J lost 5 bases, V lost 5 bases, and 19 bases had no gene match. The CDR3 nucleotides are TGTGCCAGCAGCACCCTACTAGCGGACTCCAGACGAGGAACCGGGGAGCTGTTTTTT. It codes for CASSTLLADSRRGTGELFF.

V is TRBV4-1 and J is TRBJ2-7; 12 nucleotides align to TRBD1. The germline gives CDR1 MGHRA, CDR2 YSYEKL. J gave up 7 bases and V 3 bases, and 7 bases lay outside the gene matches. The CDR3 runs 15 residues. The CDR3 DNA sequence: TGCGCCAGCAGCCATCCGGGACAGGGGGCGTCGGAGCAGTACTTC. This codes for CASSHPGQGASEQYF.

The chain couples TRBV19 to TRBJ2-1; D is uncertain. Trimming took 5 bases from V and 0 from J, leaving 8 bases between them. Germline lookup yields CDR1 LNHDA and CDR2 SQIVND (reference sequence). The CDR3 runs 14 residues. The CDR3 bases are TGTGCCAGTAGTCCAGTGAGCTCCTACAATGAGCAGTTCTTC. The encoded protein is CASSPVSSYNEQFF.

This chain links TRBV30 with TRBJ2-4, with D perhaps TRBD1 (6 bases). CDR1 and CDR2 from the germline V gene are GTSNPN and SVGIG (reference sequence). V lost 1 base and J 16 bases, leaving 20 bases between the germline ends. The CDR3 runs to 13 residues. Here the CDR3 reads CAWSALGQGPSYF. The CDR3 nucleotides are TGTGCCTGGAGTGCCCTCGGGCAGGGGCCATCTTACTTC.

The rearrangement joins TRBV2 to TRBJ2-7, with no clear D. The germline V gene has CDR1 SNHLY and CDR2 FYNNEI. V lost 3 bases, J lost 4 bases, and 10 bases lay in between. The CDR3 length is 13 residues. The DNA of the CDR3 is TGTGCCAGCAGTGAGCAGGTTTGGTACGAGCAGTACTTC. This encodes CASSEQVWYEQYF.